This T cell receptor beta chain was sequenced in a study of T cell repertoires in cytomegalovirus infection. In the study overall: An indication of both CMV infection and matching HLA type came from public TCR beta signatures.

Study-wide results and caveats: There were carriers of CMV plus the relevant HLA, and cumulative public TCR beta family frequency identified them. It was HLA-C-restricted CMV-specific TCR beta clonotypes that dominated the response ex vivo.

The CDR3 consists of 15 residues. Germline V gene sequence: CDR1 LNHDA, CDR2 SQIVND (reference sequence). V lost 4 bases and J 2 bases, leaving 12 bases between the germline ends. With regard to this clonotype: Its cognate antigen is unknown.

TCRdb passed the reads through MiXCR, listing each CDR3 protein once. Among about 460,000 distinct CDR3 sequences listed, around 11% were seen once. Input material: PBMCs. The TCR was taken from a human donor in good health (CMV status not recorded). Some clones in this sample may be carry-over from other donors' samples. The chain couples TRBV19 to TRBJ1-5; D is perhaps TRBD1 (5 bases). The CDR3 loop reads CASSTQGRGNQPQHF. In DNA form, the CDR3 reads TGTGCCAGTAGTACCCAGGGTAGGGGCAATCAGCCCCAGCATTTT.